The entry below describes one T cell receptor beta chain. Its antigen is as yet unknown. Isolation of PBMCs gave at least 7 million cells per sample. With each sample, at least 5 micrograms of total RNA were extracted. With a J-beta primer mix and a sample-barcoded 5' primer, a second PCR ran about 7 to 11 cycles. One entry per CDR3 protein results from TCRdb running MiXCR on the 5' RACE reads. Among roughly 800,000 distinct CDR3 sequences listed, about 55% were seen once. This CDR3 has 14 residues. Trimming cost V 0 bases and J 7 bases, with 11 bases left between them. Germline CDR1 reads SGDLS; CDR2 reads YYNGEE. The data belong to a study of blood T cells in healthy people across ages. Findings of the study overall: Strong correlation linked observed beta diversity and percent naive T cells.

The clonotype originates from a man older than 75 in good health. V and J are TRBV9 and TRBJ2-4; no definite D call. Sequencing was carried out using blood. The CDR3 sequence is CASSVDGVDNIQYF. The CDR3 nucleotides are TGTGCCAGCAGCGTAGATGGGGTGGATAACATTCAGTACTTC.